The entry below gives a single T cell receptor (beta chain) sequence along with its context. Its antigen is not identified. The CDR3 loop spans 16 amino acids. Germline V CDR1 and CDR2: SGHRS, YFSETQ. V dropped 2 bases and J dropped 0 bases, with 11 bases sitting between them. The data were produced by immunoSEQ multiplex PCR, yet TCRdb's version contains in-frame clones alone and is incomplete. The sample has roughly 100,000 clones, 80% to 95% seen once. This entry is derived from a study of T cell responses to AZD1222 COVID-19 vaccine. Study-wide points: The donor cohort was predominantly white British with a female majority, and clonal diversity may have been underestimated.

The starting material was peripheral blood, obtained 28 days after the second AZD1222 dose. The chain employs TRBV5-1 and TRBJ1-4; no clear D gene. The source of this sequence is an adult who received the AZD1222 COVID-19 vaccine. CDR3 nucleotides: TGCGCCAGCAGCTTTAGTCCCCCGGCAACTAATGAAAAACTGTTTTTT. Its translation is CASSFSPPATNEKLFF.